The 3 T cell receptor beta chains given below trace back to one sample, sequenced in a study of T cell responses to AZD1222 COVID-19 vaccine. The protocol was immunoSEQ multiplex PCR, while the TCRdb copy is restricted to in-frame clones and leaves out a portion. The sample gives 180,000 or so clones, 94% of which show up once; approximately 0.64% is in the top ten. Sequences were derived from peripheral blood, sampled on day 0 of AZD1222 vaccination. The receptors here all came from an adult in good health.

The chain couples TRBV7-9 to TRBJ2-6, with D hard to call. The CDR3 spans 14 residues. Germline V gene data show CDR1 as SEHNR and CDR2 as FQNEAQ (reference sequence). V lost 2 bases and J lost 4, with 6 bases in between. This CDR3 reads CASSLNMGANVLTF. The DNA for the CDR3 is TGTGCCAGCAGCTTAAATATGGGGGCCAACGTCCTGACTTTC. The variable domain in full, with the rest retrieved from reference TRBV7-9 and TRBJ2-6, is DTGVSQNPRHKITKRGQNVTFRCDPISEHNRLYWYRQTLGQGPEFLTYFQNEAQLEKSRLLSDRFSAERPKGSFSTLEIQRTEQGDSAMYLCASSLNMGANVLTFGAGSRLTVL.

The V and J genes are TRBV9 and TRBJ1-5; D call uncertain. Germline CDR1 reads SGDLS; CDR2 reads YYNGEE. This CDR3 is 13 amino acids long. The V end lost 3 bases, the J end lost 0 bases, and 4 bases lay between the germline ends. In nucleotides, the CDR3 is TGTGCCAGCAGCGAGAATAGCAATCAGCCCCAGCATTTT. It yields the protein CASSENSNQPQHF.

In its sample, this clone was seen once. The V gene is TRBV5-4, the J gene TRBJ2-1, with D possibly being TRBD2 (6 bases). Trimming removed 4 bases at V and 8 bases at J, with 16 bases between. The CDR3 length is 14 residues. CDR1 is SGHNT and CDR2 is YYREEE in the germline V gene (reference sequence). CDR3 nucleotide sequence: TGTGCCAGCAGCCTGCGGGATTTTAGCGATGAGCAGTTCTTC. Its protein product is CASSLRDFSDEQFF.